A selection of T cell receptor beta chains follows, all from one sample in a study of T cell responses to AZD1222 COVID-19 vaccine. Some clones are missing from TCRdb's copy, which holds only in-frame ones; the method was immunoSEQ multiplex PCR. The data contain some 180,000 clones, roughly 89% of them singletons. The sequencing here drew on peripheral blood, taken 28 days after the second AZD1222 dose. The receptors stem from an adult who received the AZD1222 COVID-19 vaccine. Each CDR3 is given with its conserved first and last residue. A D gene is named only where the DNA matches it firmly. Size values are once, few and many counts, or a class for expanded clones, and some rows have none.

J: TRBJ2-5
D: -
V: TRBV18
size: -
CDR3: CASSPALPPETQYF
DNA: TGTGCCAGCTCACCGGCGCTCCCGCCAGAGACCCAGTACTTC

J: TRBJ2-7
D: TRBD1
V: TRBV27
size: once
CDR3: CASSSLIRGRNYEQYF
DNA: TGTGCCAGCAGTTCGCTCATCAGGGGGCGAAATTACGAGCAGTACTTC

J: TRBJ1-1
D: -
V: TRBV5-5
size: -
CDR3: CASSFTRVNTEAFF
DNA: TGTGCCAGCAGCTTCACCAGGGTGAACACTGAAGCTTTCTTT

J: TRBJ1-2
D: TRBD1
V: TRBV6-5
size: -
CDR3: CASSKGAQEGYTF
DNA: TGTGCCAGCAGTAAGGGGGCGCAAGAAGGCTACACCTTC

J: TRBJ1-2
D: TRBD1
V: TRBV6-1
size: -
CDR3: CASSENTGGGYTF
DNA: TGTGCCAGCAGTGAAAACACAGGGGGTGGCTACACCTTC

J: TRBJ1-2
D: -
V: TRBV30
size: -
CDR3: CAWQIGYYGYTF
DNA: TGTGCCTGGCAGATAGGCTACTATGGCTACACCTTC

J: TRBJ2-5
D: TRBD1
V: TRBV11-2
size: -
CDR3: CASSSDRGPQETQYF
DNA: TGTGCCAGCAGCAGCGACAGGGGGCCCCAAGAGACCCAGTACTTC

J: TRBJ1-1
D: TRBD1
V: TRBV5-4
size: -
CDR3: CASSLGQDLSNEAFF
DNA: TGTGCCAGCAGCTTAGGACAGGACCTAAGCAATGAAGCTTTCTTT

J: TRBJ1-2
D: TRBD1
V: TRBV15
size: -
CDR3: CATSSGQGDGYTF
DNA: TGTGCCACCAGCAGCGGACAGGGGGATGGCTACACCTTC

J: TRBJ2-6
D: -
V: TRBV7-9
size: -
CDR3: CASSLRSLNFSSGANVLTF
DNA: TGTGCCAGCAGCTTAAGGAGTCTAAATTTCAGCTCTGGGGCCAACGTCCTGACTTTC

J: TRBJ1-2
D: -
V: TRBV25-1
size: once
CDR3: CASSPGGYFHYGYTF
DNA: TGTGCCAGCAGTCCTGGGGGGTACTTCCACTATGGCTACACCTTC

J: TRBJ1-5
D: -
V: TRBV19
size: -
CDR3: CASSIERGPQHF
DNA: TGTGCCAGTAGTATAGAACGAGGGCCCCAGCATTTT

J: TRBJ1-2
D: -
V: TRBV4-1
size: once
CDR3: CASSQSGSGYTF
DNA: TGCGCCAGCAGCCAATCGGGTAGTGGCTACACCTTC

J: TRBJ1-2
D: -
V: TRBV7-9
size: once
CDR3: CASTLVQGRYGYTF
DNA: TGTGCCAGCACCCTAGTGCAGGGCCGCTATGGCTACACCTTC

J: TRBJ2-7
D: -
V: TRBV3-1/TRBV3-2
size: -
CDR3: CASSHVWGEQYF
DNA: TGTGCCAGCAGCCATGTTTGGGGTGAGCAGTACTTC

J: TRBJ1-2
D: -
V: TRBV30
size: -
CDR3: CAWSRKPDSYGYTF
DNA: TGTGCCTGGAGTCGTAAGCCCGACAGTTATGGCTACACCTTC

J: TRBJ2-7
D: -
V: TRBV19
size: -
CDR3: CASSIVASTYEQYF
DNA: TGTGCCAGTAGTATAGTAGCCAGTACCTACGAGCAGTACTTC

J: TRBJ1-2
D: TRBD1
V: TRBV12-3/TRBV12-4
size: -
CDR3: CASSLAWTGGYTF
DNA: TGTGCCAGCAGTTTAGCCTGGACAGGCGGCTACACCTTC

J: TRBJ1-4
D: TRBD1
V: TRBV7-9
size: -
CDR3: CASGLQGRREKLFF
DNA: TGTGCCAGCGGGTTACAGGGGAGGCGTGAAAAACTGTTTTTT

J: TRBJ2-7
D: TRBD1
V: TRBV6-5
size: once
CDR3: CASSAGQGNYEQYF
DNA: TGTGCCAGCAGCGCGGGACAGGGTAACTACGAGCAGTACTTC

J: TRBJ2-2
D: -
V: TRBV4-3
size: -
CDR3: CASSQENVVDTGELFF
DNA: TGCGCCAGCAGCCAAGAGAATGTGGTGGACACCGGGGAGCTGTTTTTT

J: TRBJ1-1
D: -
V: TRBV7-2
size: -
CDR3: CASSLLGVPNTEAFF
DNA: TGTGCCAGCAGCTTATTGGGGGTTCCGAACACTGAAGCTTTCTTT

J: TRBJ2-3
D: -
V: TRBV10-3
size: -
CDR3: CAISESVSPDTQYF
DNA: TGTGCCATCAGTGAGTCTGTTAGCCCAGATACGCAGTATTTT

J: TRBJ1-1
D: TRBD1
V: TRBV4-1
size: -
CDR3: CASSPGQGGTEAFF
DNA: TGCGCCAGCAGCCCCGGACAGGGAGGGACTGAAGCTTTCTTT

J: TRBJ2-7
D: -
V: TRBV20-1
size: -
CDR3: CSARLAYEQYF
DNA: TGCAGTGCTAGGTTAGCCTACGAGCAGTACTTC

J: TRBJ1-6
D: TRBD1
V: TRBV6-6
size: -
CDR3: CASRDRGSYNSPLHF
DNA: TGTGCCAGCAGAGACAGGGGGTCCTATAATTCACCCCTCCACTTT

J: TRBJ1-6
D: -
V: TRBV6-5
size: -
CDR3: CASSYSGGNSPLHF
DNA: TGTGCCAGCAGTTACTCCGGCGGGAATTCACCCCTCCACTTT

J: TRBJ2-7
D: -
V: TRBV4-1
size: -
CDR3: CASSQGRGLYEQYF
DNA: TGCGCCAGCAGCCAAGGGCGGGGGCTCTACGAGCAGTACTTC

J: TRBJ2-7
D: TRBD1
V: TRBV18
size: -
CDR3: CASSRGTGTGAYEQYF
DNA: TGTGCCAGCTCACGAGGAACCGGGACAGGGGCCTACGAGCAGTACTTC

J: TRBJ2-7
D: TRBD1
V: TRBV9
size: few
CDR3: CASSVADRGYEQYF
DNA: TGTGCCAGCAGCGTAGCCGACAGGGGTTACGAGCAGTACTTC

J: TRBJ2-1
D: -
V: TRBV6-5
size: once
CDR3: CASSINRESEQFF
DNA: TGTGCCAGCAGTATTAACAGGGAGAGTGAGCAGTTCTTC

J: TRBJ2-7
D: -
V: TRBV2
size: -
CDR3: CASSDRDPLVAYEQYF
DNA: TGTGCCAGCAGTGATCGGGATCCCCTCGTCGCCTACGAGCAGTACTTC

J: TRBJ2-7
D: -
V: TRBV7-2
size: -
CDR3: CASSQQAYQTYEQYF
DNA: TGTGCCAGCAGCCAACAGGCCTACCAAACCTACGAGCAGTACTTC

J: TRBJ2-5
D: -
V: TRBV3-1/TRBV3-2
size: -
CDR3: CASSQVWSLYF
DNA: TGTGCCAGCAGCCAAGTTTGGAGCCTTTACTTC

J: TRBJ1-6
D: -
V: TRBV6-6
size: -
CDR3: CASSQGSYNSPLHF
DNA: TGTGCCAGCTCTCAGGGGTCCTATAATTCACCCCTCCACTTT

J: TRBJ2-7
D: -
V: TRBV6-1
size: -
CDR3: CASSEGGRETGAYEQYF
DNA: TGTGCCAGCAGTGAAGGGGGGAGGGAGACAGGGGCCTACGAGCAGTACTTC

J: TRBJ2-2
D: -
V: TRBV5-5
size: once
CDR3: CASSLVSGATGELFF
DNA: TGTGCCAGCAGCTTGGTCTCGGGGGCCACCGGGGAGCTGTTTTTT

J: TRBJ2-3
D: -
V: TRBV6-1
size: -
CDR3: CASSVEGGAASSTDTQYF
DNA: TGTGCCAGCAGTGTCGAGGGGGGAGCGGCGAGCAGCACAGATACGCAGTATTTT

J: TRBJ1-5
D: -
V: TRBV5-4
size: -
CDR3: CASSLHGSGQPQHF
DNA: TGTGCCAGCAGCTTGCATGGGTCGGGGCAGCCCCAGCATTTT

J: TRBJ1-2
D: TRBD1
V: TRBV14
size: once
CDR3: CASSRTGGHGGYTF
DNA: TGTGCCAGCAGCCGGACAGGGGGCCATGGTGGCTACACCTTC

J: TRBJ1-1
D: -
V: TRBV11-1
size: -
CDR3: CASSLVGGNTEAFF
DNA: TGTGCCAGCAGCTTAGTTGGGGGGAACACTGAAGCTTTCTTT

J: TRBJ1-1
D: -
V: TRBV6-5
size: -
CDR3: CASSYSQNTEAFF
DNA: TGTGCCAGCAGTTACTCCCAGAACACTGAAGCTTTCTTT

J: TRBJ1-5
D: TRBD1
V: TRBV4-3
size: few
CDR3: CASSQEITGGGFNQPQHF
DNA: TGCGCCAGCAGCCAGGAAATCACAGGGGGCGGTTTCAATCAGCCCCAGCATTTT

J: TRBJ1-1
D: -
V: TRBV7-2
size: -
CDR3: CASSLEAGVNTEAFF
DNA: TGTGCCAGCAGCTTAGAAGCAGGAGTGAACACTGAAGCTTTCTTT

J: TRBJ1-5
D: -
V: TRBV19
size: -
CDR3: CASSIGGQPQHF
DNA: TGTGCCAGTAGTATAGGGGGTCAGCCCCAGCATTTT